This T cell receptor beta chain appears in the sequencing data of a study of control samples from healthy donors and cancer patients. Clones were sequenced by immunoSEQ multiplex PCR, and TCRdb holds only the in-frame ones, with some missing. The data show about 100,000 clones, with more than 85% seen just once and approximately 20% held by the top ten. The J segment lost 2 bases and the V segment lost 5 bases, leaving 3 bases of the junction unmatched. Germline CDR1 is LNHDA and CDR2 is SQIVND (reference sequence). The CDR3 contains 15 residues. This TCR was recovered from a woman between 50 and 59 years old in good health. The sample taken for sequencing was blood. The V and J genes are TRBV19 and TRBJ1-3, with TRBD1 matching 10 bases. CDR3 sequence: CASSADRGAGNTIYF. The CDR3 DNA reads as TGTGCCAGTAGTGCGGACAGGGGGGCTGGAAACACCATATATTTT. The variable domain in full, completed from reference TRBV19 and TRBJ1-3, reads DGGITQSPKYLFRKEGQNVTLSCEQNLNHDAMYWYRQDPGQGLRLIYYSQIVNDFQKGDIAEGYSVSREKKESFPLTVTSAQKNPTAFYLCASSADRGAGNTIYFGEGSWLTVV.